The clone carrying this T cell receptor beta chain came up a few times. Its specificity is unknown. This sample was included in a study of T-cell memory formation after mild COVID-19. TCRdb reprocessed the 5' RACE reads via MiXCR and lists one record per CDR3 protein. This sample yields 250,000 to 300,000 distinct CDR3 sequences, of which around 15% are seen a single time; more than 20% belongs to the top ten. Study-level findings and limits: Within pre-infection memory, some responding clones were found, suggesting cross-reactive memory joined.

V was trimmed by 7 bases and J by 1 base, leaving 10 bases between them. This CDR3 is 13 amino acids long. The source material was PBMCs or a T cell subset sorted from them (not recorded which). This receptor was taken from a man aged 18 to 29 who had mild COVID-19 (a few samples of this study predate the infection). Cell type and time point are not known. The chain has TRBV12-3 or TRBV12-4 and TRBJ1-1; the D gene is possibly TRBD1 (6 bases). The CDR3 coding sequence is TGTGCCAGCATGACAGGAACGAACACTGAAGCTTTCTTT. The encoded protein is CASMTGTNTEAFF.